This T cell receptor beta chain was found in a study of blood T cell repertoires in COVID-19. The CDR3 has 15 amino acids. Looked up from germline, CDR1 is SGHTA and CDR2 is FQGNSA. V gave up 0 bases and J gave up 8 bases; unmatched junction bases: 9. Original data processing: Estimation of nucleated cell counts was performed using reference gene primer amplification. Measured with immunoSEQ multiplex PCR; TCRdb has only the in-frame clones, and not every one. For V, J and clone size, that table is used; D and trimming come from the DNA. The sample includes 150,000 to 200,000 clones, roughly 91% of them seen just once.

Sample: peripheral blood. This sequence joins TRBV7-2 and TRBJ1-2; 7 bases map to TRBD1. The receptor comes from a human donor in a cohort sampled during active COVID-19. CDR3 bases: TGTGCCAGCAGCTTAGCGAGAAAGGGGGCTGGAGGCTACACCTTC. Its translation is CASSLARKGAGGYTF. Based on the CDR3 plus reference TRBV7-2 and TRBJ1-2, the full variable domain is GAGVSQSPSNKVTEKGKDVELRCDPISGHTALYWYRQSLGQGLEFLIYFQGNSAPDKSGLPSDRFSAERTGGSVSTLTIQRTQQEDSAVYLCASSLARKGAGGYTFGSGTRLTVV.